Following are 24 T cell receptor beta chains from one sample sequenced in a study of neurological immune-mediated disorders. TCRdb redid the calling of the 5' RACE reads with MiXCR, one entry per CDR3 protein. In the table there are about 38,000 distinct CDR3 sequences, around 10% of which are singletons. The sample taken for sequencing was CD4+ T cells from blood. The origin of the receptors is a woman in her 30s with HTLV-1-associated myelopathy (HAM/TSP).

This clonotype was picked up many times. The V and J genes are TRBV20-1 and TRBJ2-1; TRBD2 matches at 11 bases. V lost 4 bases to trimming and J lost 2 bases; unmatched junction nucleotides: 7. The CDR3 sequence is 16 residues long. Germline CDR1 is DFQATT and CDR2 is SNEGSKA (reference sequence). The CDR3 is CSAKRPSGGTYNEQFF. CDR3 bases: TGCAGTGCTAAACGCCCTAGCGGGGGGACCTACAATGAGCAGTTCTTC.

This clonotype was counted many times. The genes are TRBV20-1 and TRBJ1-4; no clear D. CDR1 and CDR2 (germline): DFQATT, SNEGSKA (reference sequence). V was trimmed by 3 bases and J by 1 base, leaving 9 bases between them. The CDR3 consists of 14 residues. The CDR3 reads CSARGWETNEKLFF. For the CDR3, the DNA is TGCAGTGCTAGGGGTTGGGAAACTAATGAAAAACTGTTTTTT.

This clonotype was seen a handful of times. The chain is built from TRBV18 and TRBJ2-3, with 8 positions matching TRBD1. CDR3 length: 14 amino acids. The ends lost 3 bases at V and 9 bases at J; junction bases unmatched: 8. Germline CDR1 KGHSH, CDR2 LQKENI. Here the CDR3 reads CASSPPQGQDTQYF. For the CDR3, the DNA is TGTGCCAGCTCACCTCCTCAGGGACAGGACACGCAGTATTTT.

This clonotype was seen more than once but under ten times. CDR3 loop: CAISESQTQNTEAFF. Written as DNA, the CDR3 is TGTGCCATCAGTGAGTCTCAGACGCAGAACACTGAAGCTTTCTTT. The genes are TRBV10-3 and TRBJ1-1; the D is unclear. V was shortened by 0 bases and J by 1 base, with 9 bases between the two germline ends. The germline CDR1 and CDR2 sequences are ENHRY and SYGVKD. There are 15 residues in the CDR3.

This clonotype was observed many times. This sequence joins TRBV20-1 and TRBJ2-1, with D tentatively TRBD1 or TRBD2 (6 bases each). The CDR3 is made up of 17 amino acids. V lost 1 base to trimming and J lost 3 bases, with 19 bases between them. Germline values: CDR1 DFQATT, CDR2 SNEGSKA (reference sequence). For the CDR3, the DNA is TGCAGTGCTAGAGGCGAGGGGGACTCCCGGCTCTACAATGAGCAGTTCTTC. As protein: CSARGEGDSRLYNEQFF.

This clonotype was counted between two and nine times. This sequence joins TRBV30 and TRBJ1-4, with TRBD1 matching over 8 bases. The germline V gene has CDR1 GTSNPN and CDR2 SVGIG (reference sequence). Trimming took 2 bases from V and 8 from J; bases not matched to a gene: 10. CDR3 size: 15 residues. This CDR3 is CAWSLLTGVGEKLFF. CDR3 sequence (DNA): TGTGCCTGGAGTCTATTGACAGGGGTTGGAGAAAAACTGTTTTTT.

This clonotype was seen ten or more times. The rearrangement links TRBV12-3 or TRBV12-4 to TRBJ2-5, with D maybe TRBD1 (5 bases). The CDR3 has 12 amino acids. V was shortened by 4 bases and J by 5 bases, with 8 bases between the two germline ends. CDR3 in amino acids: CASSYRPETQYF. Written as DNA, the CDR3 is TGTGCCAGCAGTTACAGGCCGGAGACCCAGTACTTC.

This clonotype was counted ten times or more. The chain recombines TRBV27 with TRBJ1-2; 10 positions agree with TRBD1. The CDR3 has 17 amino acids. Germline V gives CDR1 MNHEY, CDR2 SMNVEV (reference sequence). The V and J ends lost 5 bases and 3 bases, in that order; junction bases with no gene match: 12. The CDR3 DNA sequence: TGTGCCAGCAGTCCCGGGACAGGGGTTCTTTTTCACTATGGCTACACCTTC. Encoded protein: CASSPGTGVLFHYGYTF.

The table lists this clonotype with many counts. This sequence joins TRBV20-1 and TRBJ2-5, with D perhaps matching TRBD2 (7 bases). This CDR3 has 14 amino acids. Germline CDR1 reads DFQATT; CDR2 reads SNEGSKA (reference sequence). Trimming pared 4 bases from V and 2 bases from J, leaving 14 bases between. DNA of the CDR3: TGCAGTGCTATTGAGGGGGGGCCACAAGAGACCCAGTACTTC. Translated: CSAIEGGPQETQYF.

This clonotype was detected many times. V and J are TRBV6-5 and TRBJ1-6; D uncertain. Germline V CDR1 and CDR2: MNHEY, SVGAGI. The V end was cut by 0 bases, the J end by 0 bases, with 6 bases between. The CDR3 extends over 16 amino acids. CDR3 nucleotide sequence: TGTGCCAGCAGTTACTCTGGGAGCTCCTATAATTCACCCCTCCACTTT. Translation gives CASSYSGSSYNSPLHF.

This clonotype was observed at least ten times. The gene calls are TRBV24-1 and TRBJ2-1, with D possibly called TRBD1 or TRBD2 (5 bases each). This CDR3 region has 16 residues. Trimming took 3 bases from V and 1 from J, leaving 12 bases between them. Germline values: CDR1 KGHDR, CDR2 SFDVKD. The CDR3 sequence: CATSDMGTGSYNEQFF. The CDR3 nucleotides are TGTGCCACCAGTGATATGGGGACCGGGTCCTACAATGAGCAGTTCTTC.

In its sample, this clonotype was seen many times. The CDR3 is CASSAGGSNQPQHF. The CDR3 region has the DNA TGTGCCAGCAGTGCAGGGGGGAGCAATCAGCCCCAGCATTTT. V gene TRBV2 combines with J gene TRBJ1-5; the match to TRBD1 covers 7 bases. The germline V gene has CDR1 SNHLY and CDR2 FYNNEI. Trimming at V came to 4 bases and at J to 1 base, leaving 1 base not matched to a gene. The CDR3 is 14 amino acids. The variable domain in full, completed from reference TRBV2 and TRBJ1-5, reads EPEVTQTPSHQVTQMGQEVILRCVPISNHLYFYWYRQILGQKVEFLVSFYNNEISEKSEIFDDQFSVERPDGSNFTLKIRSTKLEDSAMYFCASSAGGSNQPQHFGDGTRLSIL.

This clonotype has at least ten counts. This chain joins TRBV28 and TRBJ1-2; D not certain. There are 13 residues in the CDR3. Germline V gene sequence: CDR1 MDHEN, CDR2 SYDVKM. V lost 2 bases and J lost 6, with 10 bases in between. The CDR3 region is CASSLSGIDGYTF. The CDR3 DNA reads TGTGCCAGCAGTTTAAGCGGTATAGATGGCTACACCTTC.

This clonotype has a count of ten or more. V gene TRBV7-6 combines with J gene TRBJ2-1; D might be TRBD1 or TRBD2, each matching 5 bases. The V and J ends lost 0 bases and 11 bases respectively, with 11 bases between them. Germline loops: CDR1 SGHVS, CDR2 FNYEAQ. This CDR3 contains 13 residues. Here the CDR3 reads CASSLAGVGQQFF. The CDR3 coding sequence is TGTGCCAGCAGCTTAGCGGGGGTAGGACAGCAGTTCTTC. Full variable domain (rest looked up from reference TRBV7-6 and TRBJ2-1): GAGVSQSPRYKVTKRGQDVALRCDPISGHVSLYWYRQALGQGPEFLTYFNYEAQQDKSGLPNDRFSAERPEGSISTLTIQRTEQRDSAMYRCASSLAGVGQQFFGPGTRLTVL.

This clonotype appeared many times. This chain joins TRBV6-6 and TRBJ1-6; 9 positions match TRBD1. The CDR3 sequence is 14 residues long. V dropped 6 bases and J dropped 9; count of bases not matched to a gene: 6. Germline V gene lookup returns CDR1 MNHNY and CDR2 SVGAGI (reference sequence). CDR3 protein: CASSKDRGSSPLHF. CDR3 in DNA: TGTGCCAGCAGCAAGGACAGGGGAAGTTCACCCCTCCACTTT.

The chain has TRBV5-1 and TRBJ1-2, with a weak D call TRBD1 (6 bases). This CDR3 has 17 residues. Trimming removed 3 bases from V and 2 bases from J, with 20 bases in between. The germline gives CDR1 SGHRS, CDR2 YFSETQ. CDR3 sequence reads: CASSSPTGRTSNYGYTF. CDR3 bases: TGCGCCAGCAGCTCACCCACAGGGAGGACTTCCAACTATGGCTACACCTTC.

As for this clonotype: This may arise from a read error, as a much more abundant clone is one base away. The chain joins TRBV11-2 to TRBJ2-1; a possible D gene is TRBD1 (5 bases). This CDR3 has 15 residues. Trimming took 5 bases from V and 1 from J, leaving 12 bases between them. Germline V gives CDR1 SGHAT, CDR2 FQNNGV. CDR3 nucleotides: TGTGCCAGCAGCCCCGACAGCAGATCCTACAATGAGCAGTTCTTC. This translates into CASSPDSRSYNEQFF.

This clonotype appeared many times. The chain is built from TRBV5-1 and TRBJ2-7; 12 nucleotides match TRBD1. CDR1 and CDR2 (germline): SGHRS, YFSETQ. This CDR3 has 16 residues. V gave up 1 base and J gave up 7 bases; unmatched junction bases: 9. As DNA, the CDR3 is TGCGCCAGCAGCTTGTCATCGGGACAGGGGGCGAAAGAGCAGTACTTC. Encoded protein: CASSLSSGQGAKEQYF.

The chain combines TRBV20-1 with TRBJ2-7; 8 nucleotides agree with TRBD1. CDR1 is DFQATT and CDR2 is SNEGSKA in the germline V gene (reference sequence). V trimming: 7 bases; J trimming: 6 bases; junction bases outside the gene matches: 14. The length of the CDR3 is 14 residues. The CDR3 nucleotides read TGCAGTGTTATGAATCAGGACAGGGAGAGCGAGCAGTACTTC. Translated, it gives CSVMNQDRESEQYF.

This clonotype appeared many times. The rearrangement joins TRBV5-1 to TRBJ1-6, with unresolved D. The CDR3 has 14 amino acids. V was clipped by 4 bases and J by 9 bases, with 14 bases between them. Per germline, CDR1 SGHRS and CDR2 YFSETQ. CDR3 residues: CASSQRQDSSPLHF. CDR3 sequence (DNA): TGCGCCAGCAGCCAACGACAAGATAGTTCACCCCTCCACTTT.

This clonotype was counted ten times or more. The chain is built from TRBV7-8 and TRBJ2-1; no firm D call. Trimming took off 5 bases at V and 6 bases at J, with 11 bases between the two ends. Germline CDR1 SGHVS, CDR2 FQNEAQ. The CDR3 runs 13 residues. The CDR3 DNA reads TGTGCCAGCAGCGCTACCCCCAGCAATGAGCAGTTCTTC. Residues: CASSATPSNEQFF.

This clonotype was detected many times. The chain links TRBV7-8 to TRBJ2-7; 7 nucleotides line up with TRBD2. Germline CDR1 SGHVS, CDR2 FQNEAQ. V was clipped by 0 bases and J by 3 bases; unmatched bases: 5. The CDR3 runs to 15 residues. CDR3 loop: CASSLAASGFYEQYF. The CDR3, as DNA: TGTGCCAGCAGCTTAGCGGCTAGCGGATTCTACGAGCAGTACTTC.

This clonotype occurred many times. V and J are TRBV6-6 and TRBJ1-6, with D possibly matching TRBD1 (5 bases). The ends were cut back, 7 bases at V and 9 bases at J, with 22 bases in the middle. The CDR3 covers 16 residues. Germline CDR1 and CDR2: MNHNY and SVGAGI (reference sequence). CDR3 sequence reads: CASKPLGGVVGSPLHF. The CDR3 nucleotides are TGTGCCAGCAAACCTTTGGGGGGGGTCGTTGGTTCACCCCTCCACTTT.

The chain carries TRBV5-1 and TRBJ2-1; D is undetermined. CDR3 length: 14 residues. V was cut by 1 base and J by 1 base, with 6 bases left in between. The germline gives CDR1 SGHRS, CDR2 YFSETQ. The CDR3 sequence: CASSLPGSYNEQFF. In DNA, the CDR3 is TGCGCCAGCAGCTTGCCGGGTTCCTACAATGAGCAGTTCTTC.